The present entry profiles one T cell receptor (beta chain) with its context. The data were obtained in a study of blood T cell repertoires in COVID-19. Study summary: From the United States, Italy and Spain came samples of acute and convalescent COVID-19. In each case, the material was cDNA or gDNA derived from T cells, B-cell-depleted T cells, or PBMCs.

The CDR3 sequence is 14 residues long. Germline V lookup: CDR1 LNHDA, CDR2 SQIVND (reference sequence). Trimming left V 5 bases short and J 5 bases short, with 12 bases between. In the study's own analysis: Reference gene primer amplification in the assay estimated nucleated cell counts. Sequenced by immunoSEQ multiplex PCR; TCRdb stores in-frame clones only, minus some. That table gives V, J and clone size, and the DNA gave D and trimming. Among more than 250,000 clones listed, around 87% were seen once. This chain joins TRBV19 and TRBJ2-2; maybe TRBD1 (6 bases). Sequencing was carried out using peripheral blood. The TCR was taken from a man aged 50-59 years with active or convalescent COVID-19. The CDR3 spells CASSSQGRTGELFF. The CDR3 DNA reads TGTGCCAGTAGTTCCCAGGGGAGAACCGGGGAGCTGTTTTTT.